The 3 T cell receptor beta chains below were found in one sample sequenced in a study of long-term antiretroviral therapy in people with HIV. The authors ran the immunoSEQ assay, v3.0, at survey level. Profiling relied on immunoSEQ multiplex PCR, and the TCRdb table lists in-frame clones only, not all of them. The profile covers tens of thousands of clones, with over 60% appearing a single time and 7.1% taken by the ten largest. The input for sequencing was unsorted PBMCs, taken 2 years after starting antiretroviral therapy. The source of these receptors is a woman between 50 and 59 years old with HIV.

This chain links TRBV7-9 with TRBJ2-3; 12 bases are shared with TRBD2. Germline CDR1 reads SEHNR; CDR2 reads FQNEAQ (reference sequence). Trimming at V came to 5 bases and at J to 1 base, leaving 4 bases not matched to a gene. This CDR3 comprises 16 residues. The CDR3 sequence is CASSPLAGGRTDTQYF. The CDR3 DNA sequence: TGTGCCAGCAGCCCACTAGCGGGGGGACGCACAGATACGCAGTATTTT.

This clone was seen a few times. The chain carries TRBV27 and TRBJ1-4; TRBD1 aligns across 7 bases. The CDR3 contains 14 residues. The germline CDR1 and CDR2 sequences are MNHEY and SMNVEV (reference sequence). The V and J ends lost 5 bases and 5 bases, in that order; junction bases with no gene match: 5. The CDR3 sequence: CASSQDRNNEKLFF. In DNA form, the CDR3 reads TGTGCCAGCAGTCAGGACAGGAACAATGAAAAACTGTTTTTT. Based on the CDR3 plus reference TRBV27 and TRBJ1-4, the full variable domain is EAQVTQNPRYLITVTGKKLTVTCSQNMNHEYMSWYRQDPGLGLRQIYYSMNVEVTDKGDVPEGYKVSRKEKRNFPLILESPSPNQTSLYFCASSQDRNNEKLFFGSGTQLSVL.

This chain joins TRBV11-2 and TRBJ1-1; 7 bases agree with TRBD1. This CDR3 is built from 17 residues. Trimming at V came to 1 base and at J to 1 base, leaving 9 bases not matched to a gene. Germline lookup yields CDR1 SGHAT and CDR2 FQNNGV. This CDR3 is CASSLAGRGPRNTEAFF. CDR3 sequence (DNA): TGTGCCAGCAGCTTAGCCGGGAGGGGGCCGAGGAACACTGAAGCTTTCTTT.